The 28 T cell receptor beta chains in this list originate from one sample, sequenced in a study of T cell responses to AZD1222 COVID-19 vaccine. Sequencing was performed with immunoSEQ multiplex PCR; in TCRdb, only in-frame clones are kept and a portion is missing. The repertoire holds fewer than 130,000 clones, with under 95% as singletons. The sample was peripheral blood, taken on day 0 of AZD1222 vaccination. The source is an adult in good health.

The rearrangement uses TRBV24-1 and TRBJ2-1; 11 nucleotides match TRBD1. Looked up from germline, CDR1 is KGHDR and CDR2 is SFDVKD. J lost 6 bases, V lost 2 bases, and 2 bases had no gene match. This CDR3 is built from 15 residues. The CDR3 reads CATSDSGQGVNEQFF. The CDR3 DNA sequence: TGTGCCACCAGTGATTCGGGACAGGGGGTCAATGAGCAGTTCTTC.

The genes are TRBV7-3 and TRBJ1-2; D possibly corresponds to TRBD1 (6 bases). Trimming pared 4 bases from V and 8 bases from J, leaving 20 bases between. The CDR3 consists of 15 residues. Germline V gives CDR1 SGHTA, CDR2 FQGTGA. For the CDR3, the DNA is TGTGCCAGCAGCTCCTCGCCTACAGGGTCCAACGGCTACACCTTC. Translation: CASSSSPTGSNGYTF.

This clone is a singleton in its sample. CDR3 region: CAWSVFVVSTEAFF. The CDR3 DNA follows: TGTGCCTGGAGTGTTTTCGTCGTGAGCACTGAAGCTTTCTTT. This rearrangement joins TRBV30 to TRBJ1-1; no definite D call. CDR1 and CDR2 from the germline V gene are GTSNPN and SVGIG (reference sequence). With 0 bases removed from V and 4 bases from J, the gap between germline ends came to 12 bases. CDR3 length equals 14 residues.

The V and J genes are TRBV27 and TRBJ1-1; a weak D match, TRBD1 (5 bases). Germline-derived CDR1 and CDR2 are MNHEY and SMNVEV (reference sequence). This CDR3 spans 15 amino acids. Trimming took 4 bases from V and 4 from J, leaving 16 bases between them. CDR3 DNA: TGTGCCAGCAGTTCGTACCCCCTCGGGGGCACTGAAGCTTTCTTT. It codes for CASSSYPLGGTEAFF.

The genes are TRBV18 and TRBJ1-6; 7 bases align to TRBD1. The ends lost 2 bases at V and 8 bases at J; junction bases unmatched: 0. The CDR3 extends over 13 amino acids. The germline V gene has CDR1 KGHSH and CDR2 LQKENI. In DNA form, the CDR3 reads TGTGCCAGCTCACCAACAGGGGATTCACCCCTCCACTTT. This translates into CASSPTGDSPLHF.

This clone has a single count. V is TRBV14 and J is TRBJ2-7, with 12 positions matching TRBD2. The J segment lost 4 bases and the V segment lost 8 bases, leaving 6 bases of the junction unmatched. Germline CDR1 and CDR2: SGHDN and FVKESK. CDR3 size: 14 residues. The DNA of the CDR3 is TGTGCCAGCGCGAGACTAGCGGGAGCGTACGAGCAGTACTTC. The encoded protein is CASARLAGAYEQYF.

The rearrangement uses TRBV28 and TRBJ2-7; 9 bases align to TRBD1. The germline gives CDR1 MDHEN, CDR2 SYDVKM. The CDR3 totals 15 residues. Unmatched junction bases numbered 3, after V lost 2 bases and J lost 1 base. DNA of the CDR3: TGTGCCAGCAGTTTAAGGGGACAGGGTTCCTACGAGCAGTACTTC. The encoded protein is CASSLRGQGSYEQYF. Using reference TRBV28 and TRBJ2-7 for the parts outside the CDR3, the full variable domain is DVKVTQSSRYLVKRTGEKVFLECVQDMDHENMFWYRQDPGLGLRLIYFSYDVKMKEKGDIPEGYSVSREKKERFSLILESASTNQTSMYLCASSLRGQGSYEQYFGPGTRLTVT.

The CDR3 here is CASSSIHNEQFF. In nucleotides, the CDR3 is TGTGCCAGCAGCTCGATTCACAATGAGCAGTTCTTC. The chain carries TRBV11-3 and TRBJ2-1; D call uncertain. Germline V gene sequence: CDR1 SGHNT, CDR2 YENEEA. This CDR3 comprises 12 residues. Between the trimmed V and J ends, which lost 4 bases and 5 bases, there was a span of 6 bases.

V usage is TRBV3-1 (or the pseudogene TRBV3-2) and J usage is TRBJ1-3, with D unclear. The V end was cut by 2 bases, the J end by 0 bases, with 14 bases between. This CDR3 has 17 residues. In germline, CDR1 is LGHDT, CDR2 YNNKEL (reference sequence). The CDR3 sequence is CASSQPTIRPSGNTIYF. The CDR3 bases are TGTGCCAGCAGCCAACCGACAATACGGCCCTCTGGAAACACCATATATTTT.

The rearrangement links TRBV6-5 to TRBJ1-3, with 8 bases lining up with TRBD1. In germline, CDR1 is MNHEY, CDR2 SVGAGI. The CDR3 sequence is 15 residues long. The J segment lost 4 bases and the V segment lost 4 bases, leaving 6 bases of the junction unmatched. CDR3 in DNA: TGTGCCAGCAGTTTAAGGCAGGGGGCCGGAAACACCATATATTTT. Amino acids: CASSLRQGAGNTIYF.

The chain links TRBV18 to TRBJ2-2; D is unclear. The germline CDR1 and CDR2 sequences are KGHSH and LQKENI. The CDR3 sequence is 14 residues long. V was cut by 3 bases and J by 4 bases, with 9 bases left in between. The CDR3 sequence: CASSPAGTTGELFF. The CDR3 DNA sequence: TGTGCCAGCTCACCGGCAGGTACCACCGGGGAGCTGTTTTTT.

The DNA for the CDR3 is TGCGCCAGCAGCCAATCAACTAGCGGGGGGGCCAGCGAGCAGTACTTC. It is translated as CASSQSTSGGASEQYF. The rearrangement joins TRBV4-3 to TRBJ2-7, with 13 positions matching TRBD2. The germline V gene encodes CDR1 LGHNA and CDR2 YSLEER. This CDR3 is 16 amino acids long. V lost 2 bases to trimming and J lost 6 bases; unmatched junction nucleotides: 7.

V is TRBV5-8 and J is TRBJ1-5; no firm D call. From germline, CDR1 is SGHTS and CDR2 YDEGEE. Trimming removed 0 bases from V and 7 bases from J, with 5 bases in between. The CDR3 contains 12 residues. CDR3 DNA sequence: TGTGCCAGCAGCTTGGTCTGGCAGCCCCAGCATTTT. Translated: CASSLVWQPQHF.

The J gene is TRBJ2-5, the V gene TRBV7-9; D is undetermined. Between the trimmed V and J ends, which lost 4 bases and 4 bases, there was a span of 19 bases. The CDR3 spans 16 residues. Germline CDR1 and CDR2: SEHNR and FQNEAQ (reference sequence). The CDR3 reads CASSWEGPPYGETQYF. As DNA, the CDR3 is TGTGCCAGCAGCTGGGAAGGGCCGCCCTACGGAGAGACCCAGTACTTC. Together with reference TRBV7-9 and TRBJ2-5, the CDR3 gives the full variable domain: DTGVSQNPRHKITKRGQNVTFRCDPISEHNRLYWYRQTLGQGPEFLTYFQNEAQLEKSRLLSDRFSAERPKGSFSTLEIQRTEQGDSAMYLCASSWEGPPYGETQYFGPGTRLLVL.

The genes are TRBV6-5 and TRBJ1-5, with D possibly matching TRBD1 (5 bases). Germline assignment: CDR1 MNHEY and CDR2 SVGAGI. V shed 6 bases and J shed 2 bases, with 14 bases lying between them. This CDR3 has 15 residues. The CDR3 bases are TGTGCCAGCAGCCCCCGGGGGGGTGGCAATCAGCCCCAGCATTTT. Encoded protein: CASSPRGGGNQPQHF.

The CDR3 sequence is CASSGSGGLAEGEQYF. Written as DNA, the CDR3 is TGTGCCAGCAGCGGGAGTGGAGGACTAGCGGAGGGCGAGCAGTACTTC. V usage is TRBV9 and J usage is TRBJ2-7; TRBD2 matches 10 bases. V shed 3 bases and J 6 bases; nucleotides not matched to a gene: 12. The CDR3 has 16 residues. Germline values: CDR1 SGDLS, CDR2 YYNGEE.

The chain recombines TRBV7-2 with TRBJ1-1; D gene unclear. The CDR3 has 13 residues. In germline, CDR1 is SGHTA, CDR2 FQGNSA. V was trimmed by 2 bases and J by 3 bases, leaving 7 bases between them. CDR3 DNA sequence: TGTGCCAGCAGCTTACTTCGGGACACTGAAGCTTTCTTT. Its protein product is CASSLLRDTEAFF.

CDR3 residues: CASRQGSTTGGNTIYF. The CDR3 region has the DNA TGCGCCAGCAGACAAGGATCCACCACGGGGGGAAACACCATATATTTT. The chain joins TRBV5-1 to TRBJ1-3; D not certain. This CDR3 is built from 16 residues. Trimming cost V 5 bases and J 4 bases, with 19 bases left between them. Germline V gene data show CDR1 as SGHRS and CDR2 as YFSETQ.

The genes are TRBV11-3 and TRBJ2-7; no definite D call. V lost 3 bases and J 1 base, leaving 10 bases between the germline ends. The CDR3 is 14 amino acids. From germline, CDR1 is SGHNT and CDR2 YENEEA. The CDR3 reads CASSFRPLSYEQYF. CDR3 nucleotide sequence: TGTGCCAGCAGCTTCCGTCCACTATCCTACGAGCAGTACTTC.

The CDR3 nucleotides are TGTGCCAGCAGCTTAGGGACTAGCGGCTACAATGAGCAGTTCTTC. Its translation: CASSLGTSGYNEQFF. This chain joins TRBV7-3 and TRBJ2-1; 11 bases fit TRBD2. This CDR3 comprises 15 residues. Germline lookup yields CDR1 SGHTA and CDR2 FQGTGA. V lost 2 bases, J lost 3 bases, and 0 bases stayed unmatched.

CDR3 DNA sequence: TGTGCCAGCAGCGTAGGTCTAGCGGGTACCGGGGAGCTGTTTTTT. As protein: CASSVGLAGTGELFF. This rearrangement joins TRBV9 to TRBJ2-2; 8 bases match TRBD2. Germline loops: CDR1 SGDLS, CDR2 YYNGEE. V shed 0 bases and J 5 bases; nucleotides not matched to a gene: 3. This CDR3 has 15 amino acids.

A remark on this clone: Other nucleotide sequences in the sample specify the same CDR3. The chain has TRBV9 and TRBJ1-2, with D uncertain. The CDR3 has 12 amino acids. V lost 0 bases, J lost 4 bases, and 4 bases lay in between. Germline CDR1 reads SGDLS; CDR2 reads YYNGEE. The CDR3 sequence is CASSVDSYGYTF. The CDR3 DNA sequence: TGTGCCAGCAGCGTAGACAGCTATGGCTACACCTTC.

This chain connects TRBV4-3 to TRBJ2-3, with TRBD2 matching over 13 bases. CDR1 is LGHNA, CDR2 YSLEER, per germline. CDR3 length equals 17 residues. V lost 0 bases and J lost 7; bases outside the gene matches: 7. The CDR3 nucleotides are TGCGCCAGCAGCCAAGAATCGAAACTAGCGGGAGGGAATACGCAGTATTTT. It codes for CASSQESKLAGGNTQYF.

DNA for the CDR3: TGTGCCAGCAGCTTACGAGTGGTGGGCACAGATACGCAGTATTTT. Protein sequence: CASSLRVVGTDTQYF. V usage is TRBV5-5 and J usage is TRBJ2-3; no reliable D call. CDR1 and CDR2 (germline): SGHKS, YYEKEE (reference sequence). CDR3 length equals 15 residues. V lost 2 bases and J 1 base, leaving 11 bases between the germline ends. Together with reference TRBV5-5 and TRBJ2-3, the CDR3 gives the full variable domain: DAGVTQSPTHLIKTRGQQVTLRCSPISGHKSVSWYQQVLGQGPQFIFQYYEKEERGRGNFPDRFSARQFPNYSSELNVNALLLGDSALYLCASSLRVVGTDTQYFGPGTRLTVL.

This rearrangement joins TRBV4-3 to TRBJ1-4; maybe TRBD1 (5 bases). CDR3 length: 14 residues. V lost 0 bases and J 9 bases, leaving 11 bases between the germline ends. Germline assignment: CDR1 LGHNA and CDR2 YSLEER. CDR3 coding DNA: TGCGCCAGCAGCCAAGACCGGGGGTTTCAAAAACTGTTTTTT. Its translation is CASSQDRGFQKLFF.

The chain has TRBV6-5 and TRBJ1-3; weak D call: TRBD1 (5 bases). Germline loops: CDR1 MNHEY, CDR2 SVGAGI. The CDR3 covers 15 residues. V was clipped by 9 bases and J by 7 bases, with 22 bases between them. As DNA, the CDR3 is TGTGCCAGTAGTCTAGAAGGGGCCAGGACCAACACCATATATTTT. The encoded protein is CASSLEGARTNTIYF.

J is TRBJ1-2 and V is TRBV10-2, with a weak D call TRBD1 (5 bases). Germline V gene sequence: CDR1 WSHSY, CDR2 SAAADI. CDR3 length equals 13 residues. Trimming left V 7 bases short and J 4 bases short, with 13 bases between. In DNA form, the CDR3 reads TGCGCCAGCAAAGGGGATGGCGCCTATGGCTACACCTTC. This sequence encodes CASKGDGAYGYTF.

This clone was detected only a few times. The chain uses TRBV21-1 and TRBJ2-7; TRBD1, as called in the table, went unchecked against the DNA. TRBV21-1 is marked as a pseudogene. The CDR3 extends over 15 amino acids. The CDR3 bases are TGTGCCAGCAGCTCAACAGGGCCCAACTCCTACGAGCAGTACTTC. Translating gives CASSSTGPNSYEQYF.